This T cell receptor beta chain was observed in a study of beta chain features in type 1 diabetes (dated by TCRdb to 2016 to 2018). About the investigation overall: Mean age, gender distribution, total cell number and subset yield did not differ between patients and healthy donors. Whereas all 30 or so donors provided naive and central memory subsets, regulatory and stem cell-like memory subsets were isolated from just 8 patients and about eight healthy donors. In the study, recently diagnosed type 1 diabetes patients and matched healthy donors were compared on the TCRB repertoires of their sorted circulating CD4+ T cell subsets. Across all samples, 90 million to 130 million sorted cells were examined, and cell number per subset correlated strongly with RNA yield. The paper as a whole reports these results and caveats: PCR might favor shorter templates, but patient and control samples were amplified and corrected together, so any skew would affect both groups equally. Fewer insertions and more nucleotide deletions at VDJ recombination sites were observed in patients with type 1 diabetes, implying thymic rearrangement abnormalities. Type 1 diabetes patients showed a moderate but significant shortening of TCRB CDR3 length in all four CD4+ subsets. Only small numbers of individuals were included in the HLA sub-analyses, which left unresolved whether HLA type had any influence on TCRB rearrangement. Because cDNA was sequenced instead of genomic DNA, highly expressing activated cells could be over-represented, though the groups showed no difference in activation or CD3 levels. The naive, central memory and regulatory TCRB repertoires appeared to resemble one another more closely among patients than among healthy donors.

The entire amount of isolated RNA was reverse transcribed using the High Capacity cDNA Reverse Transcription Kit, so the sequenced TCRB transcripts were expressed ones. Deep immunoSEQ sequencing was applied to naive, central memory and regulatory T cell samples, giving an average of roughly 3.5 million total reads per sample. After sorted cells were lysed in RLT buffer, RNA was extracted with DNase-treated RNeasy Micro or Mini kits, with the choice depending on cell number. To prevent cross-contamination, each cell subset was processed individually, whereas patient and healthy donor samples were processed jointly. TCRB sequences were amplified from cDNA with the immunoSEQ multiplex PCR, producing 87-bp fragments spanning the CDR3 region. The amplicons were sequenced using the Illumina HiSeq platform. Concerning the study's data processing: PCR bias was computationally corrected using synthetic template baselines, reads within Hamming distance 2 were collapsed, and singletons that could not be merged were discarded. Reads were aligned to IMGT to assign V, D and J genes, CDR3 length, and insertions or deletions at six rearrangement sites. Clonotype counts were normalized to sorted cell number within each subset before computing true diversity and Gini coefficients with the tcR R package. The overlap coefficient, calculated on TCRB nucleotide sequences, was used to quantify repertoire sharing. What TCRdb holds here is the immuneACCESS table cut down to in-frame rearrangements. Part of the clones is not present; checked against another copy, under half of the missing clones reflect an unresolved V gene, and the others are unexplained. From that table come the V and J calls and clone size; the DNA was used to work out D and trimming. The sample profile shows about 290,000 clones; 7% to 9% of them were found once. The biggest ten clones account for roughly 1% of the sample.

Trimming at the junction amounts to 0 bases on V and 0 bases on J, and the germline ends lie 15 bases apart. CDR1 and CDR2, looked up from the germline V gene (reference sequence), are GTSNPN and SVGIG. Taken from cysteine to phenylalanine, the CDR3 has 16 residues. The CDR3 DNA has 48 bases and is translated from base 1. This clone was picked up a small number of times. There is no known antigen for this receptor. The record has no base qualities; no much larger clone is one base away. A single peripheral blood draw of about 116 mL on average was collected from each donor into heparinised tubes. A BD FACSAria II and a panel including CD45RO, CCR7, CD25, CD127, CD95 and CD27 were used to sort naive, central memory, regulatory and stem cell-like memory CD4+ T cells. Every sorted population had a purity above 95%. Right away, PBMCs were isolated by Lymphoprep density gradient centrifugation and were stained directly, with no culture step. So that batch effects would be minimized, each experiment stained and sorted samples in pairs, pairing one healthy donor with one patient.

This sequence was found in a woman aged 18 to 35 in good health. In this chain, TRBV30 is recombined with TRBJ2-7; a tentative D call is TRBD1 (5 bases match). The material sequenced was central memory CD4+ T cells from blood. CDR3 reads: CAWSVAWGGNSYEQYF. Read as DNA, the sequence is TGTGCCTGGAGTGTAGCGTGGGGCGGTAACTCCTACGAGCAGTACTTC.